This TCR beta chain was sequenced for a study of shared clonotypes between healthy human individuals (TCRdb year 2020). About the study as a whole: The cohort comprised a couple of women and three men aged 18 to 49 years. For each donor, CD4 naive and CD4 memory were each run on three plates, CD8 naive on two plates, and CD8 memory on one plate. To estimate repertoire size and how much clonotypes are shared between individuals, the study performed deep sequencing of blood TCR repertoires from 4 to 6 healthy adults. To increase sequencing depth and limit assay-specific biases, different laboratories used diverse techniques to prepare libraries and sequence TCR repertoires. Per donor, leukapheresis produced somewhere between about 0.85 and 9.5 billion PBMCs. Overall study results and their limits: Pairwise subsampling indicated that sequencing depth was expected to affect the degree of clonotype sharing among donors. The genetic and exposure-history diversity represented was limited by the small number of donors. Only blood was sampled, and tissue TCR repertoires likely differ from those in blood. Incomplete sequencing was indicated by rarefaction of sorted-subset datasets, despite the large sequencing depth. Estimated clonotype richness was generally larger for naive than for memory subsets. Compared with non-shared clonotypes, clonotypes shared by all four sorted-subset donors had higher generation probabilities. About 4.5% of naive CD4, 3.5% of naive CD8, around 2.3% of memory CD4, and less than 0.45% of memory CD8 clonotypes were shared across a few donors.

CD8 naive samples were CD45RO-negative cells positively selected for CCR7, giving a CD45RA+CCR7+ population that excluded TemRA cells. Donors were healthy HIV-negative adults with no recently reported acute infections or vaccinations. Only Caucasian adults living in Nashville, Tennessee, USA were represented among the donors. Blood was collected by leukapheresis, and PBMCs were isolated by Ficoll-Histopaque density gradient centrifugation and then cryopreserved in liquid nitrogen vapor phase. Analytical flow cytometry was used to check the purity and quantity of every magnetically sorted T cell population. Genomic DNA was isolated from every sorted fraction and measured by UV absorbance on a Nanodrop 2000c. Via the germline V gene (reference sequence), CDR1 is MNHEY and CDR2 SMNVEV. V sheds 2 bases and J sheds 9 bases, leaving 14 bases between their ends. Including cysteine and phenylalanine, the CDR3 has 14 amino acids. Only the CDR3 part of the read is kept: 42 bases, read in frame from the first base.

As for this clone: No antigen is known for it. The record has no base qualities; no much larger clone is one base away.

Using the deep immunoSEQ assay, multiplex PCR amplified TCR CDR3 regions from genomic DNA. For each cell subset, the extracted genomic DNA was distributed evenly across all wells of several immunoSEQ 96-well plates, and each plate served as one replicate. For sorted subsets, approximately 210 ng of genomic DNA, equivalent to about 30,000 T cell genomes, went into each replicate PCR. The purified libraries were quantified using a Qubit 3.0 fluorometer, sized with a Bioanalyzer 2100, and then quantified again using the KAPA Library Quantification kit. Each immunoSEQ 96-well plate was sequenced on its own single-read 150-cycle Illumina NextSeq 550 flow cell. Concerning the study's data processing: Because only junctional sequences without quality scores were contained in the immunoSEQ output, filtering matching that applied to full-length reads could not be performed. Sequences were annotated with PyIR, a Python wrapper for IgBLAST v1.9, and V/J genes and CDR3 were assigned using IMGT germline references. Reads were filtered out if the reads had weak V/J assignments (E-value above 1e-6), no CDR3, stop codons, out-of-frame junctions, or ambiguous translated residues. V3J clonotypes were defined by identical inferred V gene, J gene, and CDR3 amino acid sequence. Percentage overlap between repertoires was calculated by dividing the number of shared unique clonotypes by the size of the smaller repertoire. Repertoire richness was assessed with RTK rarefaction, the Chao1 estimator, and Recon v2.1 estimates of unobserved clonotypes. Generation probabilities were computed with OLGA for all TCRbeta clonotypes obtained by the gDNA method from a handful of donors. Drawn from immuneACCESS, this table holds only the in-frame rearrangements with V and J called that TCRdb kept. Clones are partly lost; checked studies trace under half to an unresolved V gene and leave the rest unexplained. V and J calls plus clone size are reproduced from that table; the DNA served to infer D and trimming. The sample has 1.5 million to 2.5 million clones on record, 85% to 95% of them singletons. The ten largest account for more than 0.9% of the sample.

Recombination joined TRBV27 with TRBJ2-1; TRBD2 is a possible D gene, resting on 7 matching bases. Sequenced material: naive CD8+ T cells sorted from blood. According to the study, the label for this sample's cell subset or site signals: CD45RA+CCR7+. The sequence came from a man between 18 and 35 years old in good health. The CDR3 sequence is CASSLLGGAGEQFF. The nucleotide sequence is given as TGTGCCAGCAGTTTACTGGGGGGGGCTGGTGAGCAGTTCTTC.